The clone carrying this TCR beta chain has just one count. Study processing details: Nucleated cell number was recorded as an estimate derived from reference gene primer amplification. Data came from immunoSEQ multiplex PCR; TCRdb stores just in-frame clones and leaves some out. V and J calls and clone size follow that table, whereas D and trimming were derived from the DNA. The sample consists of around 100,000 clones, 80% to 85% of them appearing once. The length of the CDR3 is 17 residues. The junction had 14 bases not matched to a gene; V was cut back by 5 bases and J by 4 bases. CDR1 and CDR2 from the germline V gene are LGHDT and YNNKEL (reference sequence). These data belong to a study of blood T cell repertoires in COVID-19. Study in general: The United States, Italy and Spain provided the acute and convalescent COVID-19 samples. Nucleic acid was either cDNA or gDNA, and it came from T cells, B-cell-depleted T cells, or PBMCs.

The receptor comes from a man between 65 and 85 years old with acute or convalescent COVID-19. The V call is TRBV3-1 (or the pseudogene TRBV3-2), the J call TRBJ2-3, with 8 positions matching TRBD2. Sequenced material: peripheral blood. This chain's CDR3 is CASSEPPGGLRSDTQYF. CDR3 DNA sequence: TGTGCCAGCAGCGAACCACCGGGGGGGCTGCGCTCAGATACGCAGTATTTT.